This T cell receptor beta chain derives from a study of Ad26.COV2.S vaccination and SARS-CoV-2 variants. Study overall: Ad26.COV2.S arm of COV1001 included the donor.

Data came from immunoSEQ multiplex PCR; TCRdb stores just in-frame clones and leaves some out. The sample records 400,000 to 450,000 clones, about nine tenths being singletons. The germline gives CDR1 SNHLY, CDR2 FYNNEI. With V trimmed by 4 bases and J by 9 bases, 11 bases remained unmatched. The CDR3 loop spans 15 amino acids. The treatment was: 15 to 20 received Ad26.COV2.S at low or high dose, single or two shots; a few received placebo; per-sample allocation not given. Day 63 following the first vaccine or placebo injection was when the samples were taken. V usage is TRBV2 and J usage is TRBJ2-1, with 8 nucleotides matching TRBD2. The sequence derives from a person aged 18-65 years who received the Ad26.COV2.S COVID-19 vaccine or a placebo. Sequences were derived from peripheral blood, sampled in a trial of Ad26.COV2.S vaccine versus placebo. The CDR3 nucleotides read TGTGCCAGCAGTGCAACCTCACTCGGGAGGGGTGAGCAGTTCTTC. Translation gives CASSATSLGRGEQFF.